A single sample gave rise to the 29 T cell receptor beta chains below, sequenced in a study of molecular identifiers for immune sequencing clone quantification. Each CDR3 protein is one row after TCRdb ran MiXCR on the PCR reads. This table has some 590,000 distinct CDR3 sequences, 25% appearing once. Input material: naive CD8+ T cells from blood, with Jurkat cell RNA spiked in. Described subset: FACS-sorted CD8+CD4-CCR7+CD45RA+ naive T cells. Every receptor here comes from a human donor in good health. Some libraries in this study had Jurkat cell RNA spiked in.

Remarks on this clonotype: One junction end disagrees with the germline gene, perhaps due to a read error. The CDR3 nucleotides read TGTGCCAGCACCAACCGGGACCCCCAGGGTGGCCCCCGGCATTTT. Translated, it gives CASTNRDPQGGPRHF. The rearrangement joins TRBV12-3 or TRBV12-4 to TRBJ2-3; D assignment may be TRBD1 or TRBD2 (5 bases each). CDR3 length equals 15 residues.

This clonotype has ten or more counts. The V call is TRBV20-1, the J call TRBJ2-3, with 10 bases matching TRBD2. CDR3 size: 16 residues. After removal of 0 bases from V and 10 bases from J, the junction contained 13 bases not matched to a gene. CDR1 and CDR2 from the germline V gene are DFQATT and SNEGSKA (reference sequence). Written as DNA, the CDR3 is TGCAGTGCTAGAGATCTCTCGGCTAGCGGGAGTGATGCGCAGTATTTT. Amino acids: CSARDLSASGSDAQYF.

This clonotype was counted at least ten times. The V call is TRBV13, the J call TRBJ2-1; 8 positions match TRBD2. CDR1 PRHDT and CDR2 FYEKMQ come from the germline V gene (reference sequence). The CDR3 has 13 residues. The ends lost 3 bases at V and 12 bases at J; junction bases unmatched: 7. The CDR3 DNA sequence: TGTGCCAGCAGCTTTCAGCGGGGGTTGGGGCAGTTCTTC. Protein product: CASSFQRGLGQFF.

This clonotype was seen repeatedly, ten times or more. V gene TRBV27 combines with J gene TRBJ2-2; TRBD1 matches at 9 bases. This CDR3 has 18 residues. Germline lookup yields CDR1 MNHEY and CDR2 SMNVEV (reference sequence). The V and J ends lost 4 bases and 5 bases, in that order; junction bases with no gene match: 14. The CDR3 DNA sequence: TGTGCCAGCAGTTGCCGAGAGTACGGGACAGGGAATACCGGGGAGCTGTTTTTT. This translates into CASSCREYGTGNTGELFF.

Comment on this clonotype: A much larger clone differs by one base, so this may be a read error. V usage is TRBV6-2 or TRBV6-3 and J usage is TRBJ1-2, with D perhaps matching TRBD1 (5 bases). CDR3 length equals 14 residues. Germline CDR1 reads MNHEY; CDR2 reads SVGEGT. V lost 4 bases, J lost 7 bases, and 16 bases lay in between. The CDR3 coding sequence is TGTGCCAGCAGTTCGATCAGGGATTCCTGTGGCTACACCTTC. This encodes CASSSIRDSCGYTF.

To note about this clonotype: It may be a read error: a sequence one base away is much more abundant. This rearrangement joins TRBV6-2 or TRBV6-3 to TRBJ1-5; 7 bases are shared with TRBD1. CDR1 and CDR2 from the germline V gene are MNHEY and SVGEGT. There are 16 residues in the CDR3. CDR3 region: CAGRHSPGGPNQPQHF. CDR3 nucleotide sequence: TGTGCCGGCAGACACTCTCCAGGGGGTCCTAATCAGCCCCAGCATTTT.

As for this clonotype: A much larger clone lies a single base off, so this may be a read error. The CDR3 sequence is CASSLQGAYTEVFF. Written as DNA, the CDR3 is TGTGCCAGCAGCTTACAGGGGGCATACACTGAAGTTTTCTTT. This chain connects TRBV7-9 to TRBJ1-1; 8 positions agree with TRBD1. CDR1 SEHNR and CDR2 FQNEAQ come from the germline V gene (reference sequence). CDR3 length: 14 residues.

This CDR3 is CASSHKQGFYEQYF. DNA for the CDR3: TGCGCCAGCAGCCACAAACAGGGGTTCTACGAGCAGTACTTC. The rearrangement joins TRBV4-1 to TRBJ2-7, with 7 bases lining up with TRBD1. Germline V gene lookup returns CDR1 MGHRA and CDR2 YSYEKL. After removal of 3 bases from V and 3 bases from J, the junction contained 5 bases not matched to a gene. This CDR3 is built from 14 residues.

This clonotype was counted between two and nine times. The rearrangement links TRBV30 to TRBJ2-7, with 9 bases that match TRBD1. This CDR3 is built from 13 residues. The J segment lost 4 bases and the V segment lost 3 bases, leaving 4 bases of the junction unmatched. In germline, CDR1 is GTSNPN, CDR2 SVGIG (reference sequence). The CDR3 DNA follows: TGTGCCTGGAGAGACAGGGGGGCTTACGAGCAGTACTTC. Translation gives CAWRDRGAYEQYF.

V usage is TRBV6-2 or TRBV6-3 and J usage is TRBJ2-1, with D perhaps TRBD2 (5 bases). CDR3 length: 12 residues. With 8 bases removed from V and 5 bases from J, the gap between germline ends came to 10 bases. CDR1 is MNHEY, CDR2 SVGEGT, per germline. CDR3 sequence: CASQRADNEQFF. The CDR3 bases are TGTGCCAGCCAGAGGGCCGACAATGAGCAGTTCTTC.

This clonotype was seen repeatedly, ten times or more. The genes are TRBV7-8 and TRBJ2-1, with D possibly being TRBD1 (6 bases). The V end lost 1 base, the J end lost 0 bases, and 13 bases lay between the germline ends. The length of the CDR3 is 17 residues. Looked up from germline, CDR1 is SGHVS and CDR2 is FQNEAQ. For the CDR3, the DNA is TGTGCCAGCAGCTTAGGCAGGGGCCAAAACTCCTACAATGAGCAGTTCTTC. This gives the protein CASSLGRGQNSYNEQFF.

A single count supports this clonotype. The chain has TRBV29-1 and TRBJ2-5; D ambiguous. Trimming took off 3 bases at V and 9 bases at J, with 23 bases between the two ends. The CDR3 is made up of 15 amino acids. The V gene's germline CDR1 is SQVTM and CDR2 ANQGSEA. In DNA, the CDR3 is TGCAGCGTTGATGGGATCCCCGGCGCCGGCGAGCCCCAGTACTTC. Encoded protein: CSVDGIPGAGEPQYF.

This clonotype has at least ten counts. The chain combines TRBV5-1 with TRBJ2-7; tentative D call: TRBD2 (6 bases). The CDR3 consists of 14 residues. Germline V CDR1 and CDR2: SGHRS, YFSETQ. V was pared by 0 bases and J by 6 bases, with 13 bases between. This chain's CDR3 is CASSLVRESSEQYF. The CDR3 DNA reads as TGCGCCAGCAGCTTGGTTCGGGAGTCTAGCGAGCAGTACTTC.

This clonotype was seen only a few times. This rearrangement joins TRBV5-5 to TRBJ2-7, with D possibly matching TRBD1 (5 bases). V was cut by 0 bases and J by 3 bases, with 13 bases left in between. The CDR3 consists of 15 residues. Looked up from germline, CDR1 is SGHKS and CDR2 is YYEKEE (reference sequence). The CDR3 DNA is TGTGCCAGCAGCTTGGGGGCAGGGTTAAGCTACGAGCAGTACTTC. Translating it yields CASSLGAGLSYEQYF.

This clonotype was seen ten or more times. V gene TRBV9 combines with J gene TRBJ2-3; 7 bases match TRBD2. Germline loops: CDR1 SGDLS, CDR2 YYNGEE. This CDR3 is 15 amino acids long. With V trimmed by 2 bases and J by 4 bases, 7 bases remained unmatched. The DNA of the CDR3 is TGTGCCAGCAGCGTGAGCGGGGCCAACTCAGATACGCAGTATTTT. This sequence encodes CASSVSGANSDTQYF.

In this sample, this clonotype turned up once. A read error is possible here, since a much larger clone lies one base away. The chain joins TRBV29-1 to TRBJ2-7; TRBD2 matches 7 bases. CDR1 SQVTM and CDR2 ANQGSEA come from the germline V gene. This CDR3 comprises 12 residues. CDR3 sequence: CSPGLGQYEQCF. The CDR3 coding sequence is TGCAGCCCCGGACTAGGACAATACGAGCAGTGCTTC.

Details on this clonotype: With a much larger clone just one base away, this may be a read error. The rearrangement links TRBV4-3 to TRBJ2-3; TRBD2 might be the D (5 bases). This CDR3 is 13 amino acids long. CDR1 and CDR2 from the germline V gene are LGHNA and YSLEER. CDR3 amino acids: CASSQVPGDTQCF. In DNA, the CDR3 is TGCGCCAGCAGCCAAGTTCCCGGGGATACGCAGTGTTTT.

V gene TRBV30 combines with J gene TRBJ2-3; 7 bases map to TRBD2. V shed 1 base and J 6 bases; nucleotides not matched to a gene: 4. Germline lookup yields CDR1 GTSNPN and CDR2 SVGIG (reference sequence). This CDR3 comprises 13 residues. DNA of the CDR3: TGTGCCTGGAGTGGAGCGGGAATGGATACGCAGTATTTT. Translated, it gives CAWSGAGMDTQYF.

The chain has TRBV10-1 and TRBJ1-2; D possibly corresponds to TRBD1 (5 bases). Germline V gene lookup returns CDR1 WNHNN and CDR2 SYGVQD (reference sequence). Trimming took 4 bases from V and 8 from J, leaving 14 bases between them. The CDR3 sequence is 13 residues long. The CDR3 region is CASSGSLTEGYTF. Here the CDR3 DNA reads TGCGCCAGCAGTGGGTCGCTGACAGAAGGCTACACCTTC.

Details on this clonotype: This CDR3 fails to terminate in the conserved phenylalanine or tryptophan, so it likely reflects a read error. The rearrangement links TRBV28 to TRBJ2-1; D possibly corresponds to TRBD1 (5 bases). V dropped 3 bases and J dropped 3 bases, with 9 bases sitting between them. The length of the CDR3 is 14 residues. Germline assignment: CDR1 MDHEN and CDR2 SYDVKM. CDR3: CASSLEGVYNEQFL. The CDR3 coding sequence is TGTGCCAGCAGTTTGGAAGGGGTCTACAATGAGCAGTTCCTC.

This clonotype was seen a few times. One end of the junction does not line up with germline, which may come from a read error. The chain recombines TRBV6-2 or TRBV6-3 with TRBJ2-5; 12 bases align to TRBD2. The CDR3 is 16 residues long. Germline CDR1 reads MNHEY; CDR2 reads SVGEGT. Here the CDR3 reads CASSYPGLAGLETQHF. The CDR3, as DNA: TGTGCCAGCAGTTACCCTGGACTAGCGGGATTGGAGACCCAGCACTTC.

The genes are TRBV19 and TRBJ1-1; no clear D gene. The CDR3 is made up of 12 amino acids. Germline CDR1 is LNHDA and CDR2 is SQIVND (reference sequence). V shed 9 bases and J shed 6 bases, with 14 bases lying between them. The CDR3 reads CASEGRLSEAFF. For the CDR3, the DNA is TGTGCCAGCGAAGGCCGACTTTCTGAAGCTTTCTTT.

This clonotype showed up many times. The chain recombines TRBV6-2 or TRBV6-3 with TRBJ2-3, with 9 bases matching TRBD1. Germline-derived CDR1 and CDR2 are MNHEY and SVGEGT. After removal of 8 bases from V and 5 bases from J, the junction contained 8 bases not matched to a gene. The CDR3 loop spans 14 amino acids. In DNA form, the CDR3 reads TGTGCCAGCGAAACAGGGGGCGAAGGAGATACGCAGTATTTT. Residues: CASETGGEGDTQYF.

On this clonotype itself: Lacking the conserved final phenylalanine or tryptophan, this CDR3 likely reflects a read error. CDR3 in DNA: TGTGCCAGCAGCCCCGGGACAGGGAACAATGAGCAGTTCATC. It codes for CASSPGTGNNEQFI. The genes are TRBV11-2 and TRBJ2-1; 9 positions match TRBD1. Germline V gene sequence: CDR1 SGHAT, CDR2 FQNNGV. This CDR3 has 14 amino acids. The V gene end was trimmed by 5 bases and the J gene end by 5 bases; junction bases not matched to a gene: 4.

This clonotype came up a few times. The chain employs TRBV28 and TRBJ2-2; 14 bases fit TRBD2. The CDR3 extends over 18 amino acids. The V gene's germline CDR1 is MDHEN and CDR2 SYDVKM. The J segment lost 6 bases and the V segment lost 2 bases, leaving 8 bases of the junction unmatched. CDR3 sequence reads: CASSLMGLAGDGSGELFF. For the CDR3, the DNA is TGTGCCAGCAGTTTAATGGGACTAGCGGGAGACGGGTCCGGGGAGCTGTTTTTT.

In its sample, this clonotype was seen a few times. Compared with germline, one end of the junction differs, possibly owing to a read error. The genes are TRBV4-3 and TRBJ2-7, with 9 positions matching TRBD1. The CDR3 covers 17 residues. Germline CDR1 and CDR2: LGHNA and YSLEER. CDR3 bases: TGCGCCAGCAGCAATTTTCCCGCGGGACAGGGCTCCAACGAGCAGTACTTC. Protein sequence: CASSNFPAGQGSNEQYF.

The rearrangement joins TRBV7-9 to TRBJ1-4; D ambiguous. The germline V gene has CDR1 SEHNR and CDR2 FQNEAQ (reference sequence). V was shortened by 11 bases and J by 14 bases, with 27 bases between the two germline ends. This CDR3 contains 14 residues. The CDR3 sequence is CAGGLRGSGEGLFF. The CDR3 nucleotides are TGTGCCGGCGGCTTACGGGGATCTGGTGAAGGGCTGTTTTTT.

As for this clonotype: The conserved phenylalanine or tryptophan is not found at the CDR3 terminus, so this likely reflects a read error. The gene calls are TRBV19 and TRBJ2-5; 10 bases match TRBD2. The CDR3 sequence is 16 residues long. Germline V CDR1 and CDR2: LNHDA, SQIVND (reference sequence). The CDR3 loop is CASSIGTSGNQGTQYL. Here the CDR3 DNA reads TGTGCCAGTAGTATTGGCACTAGCGGGAACCAAGGGACCCAGTACCTC.

This clonotype was counted only a few times. In DNA, the CDR3 is TGTGCCAGCGGAGGTGGCTATGGCTACACCTTC. This sequence encodes CASGGGYGYTF. The chain joins TRBV12-3 or TRBV12-4 to TRBJ1-2; the D is unclear. V lost 8 bases and J lost 4, with 8 bases in between. CDR3 length: 11 residues.